The clone carrying this TCR beta chain was detected only a few times. Its antigen is undetermined. This CDR3 is 14 amino acids long. Germline V gives CDR1 SGHKS, CDR2 YYEKEE (reference sequence). V was shortened by 3 bases and J by 2 bases, with 6 bases between the two germline ends. This specimen belongs to a study of T cells in Graves' hyperthyroidism and ophthalmopathy. Findings and limits, study-wide: From stable hyperthyroidism, ophthalmopathy was set apart by a 13 V-J model.

Authors of the study amplified TCR beta CDR3 regions from RNA transcripts. First-round RT-PCR targeting the TCR CDR3 was performed with the HTBI primer set. Via MiXCR, TCRdb re-called the multiplex PCR reads, giving one row per CDR3 protein. The sample consists of a few hundred thousand distinct CDR3 sequences, approximately 14% of them appearing once. Fresh 10 ml peripheral blood yielded PBMCs. The receptor comes from a woman in her thirties or forties with Graves' hyperthyroidism that later progressed to Graves' ophthalmopathy. Sequences were obtained from blood. The genes are TRBV5-5 and TRBJ2-6, with D unclear. CDR3 coding DNA: TGTGCCAGCAGCTCGACGACTGGGGCCAACGTCCTGACTTTC. Translating it yields CASSSTTGANVLTF.